This T cell receptor beta chain was sequenced for a study of control samples from healthy donors and cancer patients. Germline values: CDR1 DFQATT, CDR2 SNEGSKA (reference sequence). V dropped 6 bases and J dropped 4 bases, with 9 bases sitting between them. The CDR3 contains 11 residues. Data came from immunoSEQ multiplex PCR; TCRdb stores just in-frame clones and leaves some out. The sample has roughly 130,000 clones, approximately 92% seen once. Material for sequencing was blood. The sequence came from a man aged 18 to 30 in good health. The rearrangement links TRBV20-1 to TRBJ2-5; D is undetermined. CDR3 sequence: CSAWSRETQYF. CDR3 bases: TGCAGTGCATGGAGCAGAGAGACCCAGTACTTC.